This TCR beta chain comes out of a study of blood T cells in healthy people across ages. The CDR3 consists of 14 residues. The germline V and J ends were trimmed by 6 bases and 6 bases, with 17 bases remaining between them. Germline V gives CDR1 MDHEN, CDR2 SYDVKM. The use of a sample-barcoded 5' primer and a J-beta primer mix characterized a second PCR of roughly 7 to 11 cycles. In TCRdb, the 5' RACE reads were re-called with MiXCR into one record per CDR3 protein. The sample includes nearly 800,000 distinct CDR3 sequences, roughly 25% of them seen just once. In this sample, this clonotype turned up a few times. The sample was also reused in another study, on T cells of mothers and their children. In that study: Primer M1S, used in the second PCR, introduced sample barcodes and 2-4 random nucleotides.

The sample comprised blood. The TCR comes from a boy aged 5-17 years in good health. The chain uses TRBV28 and TRBJ1-1; D ambiguous. CDR3 coding DNA: TGTGCCAGCAGCCCCAGGAGGTTGGCCGCTGAAGCTTTCTTT. Its translation is CASSPRRLAAEAFF.